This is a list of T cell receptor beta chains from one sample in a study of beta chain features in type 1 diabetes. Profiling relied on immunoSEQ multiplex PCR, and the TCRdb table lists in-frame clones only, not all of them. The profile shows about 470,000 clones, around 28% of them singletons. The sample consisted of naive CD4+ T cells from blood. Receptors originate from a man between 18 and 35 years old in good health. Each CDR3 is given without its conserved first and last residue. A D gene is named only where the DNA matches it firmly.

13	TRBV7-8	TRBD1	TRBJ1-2	ASSLPRDRGLGYT
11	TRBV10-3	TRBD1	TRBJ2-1	ATKDRGHNEQF
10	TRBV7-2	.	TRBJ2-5	ASSPLRETQY
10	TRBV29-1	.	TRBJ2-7	SVGHPRYEQY
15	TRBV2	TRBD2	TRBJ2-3	AIPAPSGRASGDTQY
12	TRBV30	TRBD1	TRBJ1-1	AGGTGVENTEAF
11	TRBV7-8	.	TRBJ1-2	ASSLVARNGYT
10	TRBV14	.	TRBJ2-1	ASSVQYNEQF
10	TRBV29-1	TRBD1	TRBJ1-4	SADRGDEKLF
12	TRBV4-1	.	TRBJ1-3	ASSQRTPRNTIY
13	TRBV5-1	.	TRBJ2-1	ASSLWGSSDNEQF
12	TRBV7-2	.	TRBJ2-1	ASSVRSSYNEQF
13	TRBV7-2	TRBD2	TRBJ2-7	ASSPQRDGTYEQY
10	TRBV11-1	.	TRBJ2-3	ASSLARDTQY
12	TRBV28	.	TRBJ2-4	ASSSDRREGLQY
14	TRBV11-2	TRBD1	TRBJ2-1	ASKNTGGVSYNEQF
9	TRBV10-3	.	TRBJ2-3	AIGLMDTQY
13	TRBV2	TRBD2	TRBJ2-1	ASTRGLVSYNEQF
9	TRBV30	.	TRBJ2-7	AWSQGYEQY
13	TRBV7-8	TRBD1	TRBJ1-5	ASSRSGQAYQPQH
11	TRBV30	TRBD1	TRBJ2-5	AWNHRGPETQY
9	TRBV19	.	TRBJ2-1	ASSSSGEQF
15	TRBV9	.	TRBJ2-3	ASSFNQGPRSGDTQY
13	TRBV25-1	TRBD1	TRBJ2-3	ASSARTGSTDTQY
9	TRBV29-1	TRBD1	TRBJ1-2	SVDRYYGYT
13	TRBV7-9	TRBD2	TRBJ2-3	ATRGQAGGPDTQY
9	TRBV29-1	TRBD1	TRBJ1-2	SVGDSYGYT
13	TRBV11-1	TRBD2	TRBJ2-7	ASSLASSGIYEQY
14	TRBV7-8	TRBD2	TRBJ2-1	ASSLVSGLSYNEQF
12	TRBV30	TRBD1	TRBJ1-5	AWNDDRENQPQH
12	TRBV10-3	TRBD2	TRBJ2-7	AIRAGLAGYEQY
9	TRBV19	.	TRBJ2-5	ASSTLETQY
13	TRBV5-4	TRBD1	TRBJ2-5	ASSSYRDRQETQY
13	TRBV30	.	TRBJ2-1	AWSVPGVGGDEQF
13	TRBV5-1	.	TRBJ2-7	ASSYGSPSSYEQY
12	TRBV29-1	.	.	SVEERAGSYEQY
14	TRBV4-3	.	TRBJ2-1	ASSQDLSDPFNEQF
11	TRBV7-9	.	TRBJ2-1	ASSLDSYNEQF
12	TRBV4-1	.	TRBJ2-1	ASSSWDRYNEQF
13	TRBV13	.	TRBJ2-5	ASSSRQDAQETQY
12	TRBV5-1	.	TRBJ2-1	ASSERSSYNEQF
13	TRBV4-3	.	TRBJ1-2	ASSQDPRGGYGYT
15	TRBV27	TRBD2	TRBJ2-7	ASSAGLAGVGSYEQY
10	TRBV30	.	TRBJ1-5	AWSQGNQPQH
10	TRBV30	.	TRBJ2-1	AWSVGANEQF
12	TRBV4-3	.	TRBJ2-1	ASSQEGSYNEQF